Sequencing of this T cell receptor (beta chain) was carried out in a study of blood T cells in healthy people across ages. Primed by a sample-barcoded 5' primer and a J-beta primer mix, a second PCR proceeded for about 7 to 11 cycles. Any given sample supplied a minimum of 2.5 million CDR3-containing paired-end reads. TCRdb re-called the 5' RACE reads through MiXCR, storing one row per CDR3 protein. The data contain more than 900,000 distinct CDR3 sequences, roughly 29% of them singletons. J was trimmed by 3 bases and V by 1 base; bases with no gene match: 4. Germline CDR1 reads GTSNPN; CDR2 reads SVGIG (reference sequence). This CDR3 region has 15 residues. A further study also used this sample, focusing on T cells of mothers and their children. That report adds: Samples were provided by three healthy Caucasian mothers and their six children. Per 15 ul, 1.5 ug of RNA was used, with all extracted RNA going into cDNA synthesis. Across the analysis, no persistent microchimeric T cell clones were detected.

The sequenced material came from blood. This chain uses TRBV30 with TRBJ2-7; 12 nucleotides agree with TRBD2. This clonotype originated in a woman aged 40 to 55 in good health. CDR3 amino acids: CAWSEGLAGNYEQYF. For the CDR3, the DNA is TGTGCCTGGAGTGAAGGACTAGCGGGGAACTACGAGCAGTACTTC.